A single sample is the source of the 30 T cell receptor beta chains below, sequenced in a study of blood T cell repertoires in COVID-19. Clones were sequenced by immunoSEQ multiplex PCR, and TCRdb holds only the in-frame ones, with some missing. Of around 250,000 clones in the sample, 70% to 90% were seen once. The specimen sequenced was peripheral blood. These receptors were obtained from a woman in her 30s with active or convalescent COVID-19.

This clone was picked up one time. This chain uses TRBV30 with TRBJ1-3; 9 bases map to TRBD1. The CDR3 covers 14 residues. Germline loops: CDR1 GTSNPN, CDR2 SVGIG (reference sequence). Germline trimming cut 4 bases from V and 2 bases from J; bases unmatched to any gene: 3. Written as DNA, the CDR3 is TGTGCCTGGAAAACAGGGGGCGCTGGAAACACCATATATTTT. Translation: CAWKTGGAGNTIYF.

The rearrangement links TRBV6-1 to TRBJ1-3; D is perhaps TRBD1 (5 bases). This CDR3 comprises 13 residues. Germline CDR1 is MNHNS and CDR2 is SASEGT. The V gene lost 2 bases and the J gene lost 4 bases, with 6 bases spanning the gap. The CDR3 DNA sequence: TGTGCCAGCAGTGAATACAGGGGAAACACCATATATTTT. Translation: CASSEYRGNTIYF.

The gene calls are TRBV27 and TRBJ2-7; 8 bases fit TRBD1. CDR1 is MNHEY and CDR2 is SMNVEV in the germline V gene (reference sequence). With V trimmed by 5 bases and J by 7 bases, 7 bases remained unmatched. The CDR3 extends over 13 amino acids. DNA of the CDR3: TGTGCCAGCAGTGCAGACAGGGGTCGGGAGCAGTACTTC. It encodes CASSADRGREQYF.

The genes are TRBV5-5 and TRBJ2-5; 7 bases fit TRBD1. CDR3 size: 14 residues. Germline values: CDR1 SGHKS, CDR2 YYEKEE (reference sequence). With V trimmed by 4 bases and J by 1 base, 4 bases remained unmatched. The CDR3 spells CASSKGQLQETQYF. For the CDR3, the DNA is TGTGCCAGCAGCAAGGGACAGCTCCAAGAGACCCAGTACTTC.

The genes are TRBV19 and TRBJ2-7; 8 nucleotides line up with TRBD2. CDR1 and CDR2 from the germline V gene are LNHDA and SQIVND (reference sequence). Trimming at V came to 9 bases and at J to 3 bases, leaving 10 bases not matched to a gene. This CDR3 comprises 14 residues. This CDR3 reads CASAGERGIYEQYF. The CDR3 coding sequence is TGTGCCAGCGCTGGGGAGCGGGGGATCTACGAGCAGTACTTC.

V and J are TRBV27 and TRBJ1-6, with D maybe TRBD1 (6 bases). The CDR3 is made up of 14 amino acids. V lost 0 bases, J lost 11 bases, and 11 bases lay in between. Germline V gives CDR1 MNHEY, CDR2 SMNVEV (reference sequence). CDR3 protein: CASSLSQGSAPLHF. The CDR3 nucleotides read TGTGCCAGCAGTTTATCACAGGGCAGTGCACCCCTCCACTTT.

The V gene is TRBV5-4, the J gene TRBJ2-1; 15 nucleotides match TRBD2. Germline-derived CDR1 and CDR2 are SGHNT and YYREEE (reference sequence). Unmatched junction bases numbered 14, after V lost 10 bases and J lost 0 bases. This CDR3 region has 19 residues. The chain's CDR3 is CAGSDNGLAGGSSYNEQFF. The CDR3 nucleotides read TGTGCCGGATCAGACAACGGACTAGCGGGGGGGAGCTCCTACAATGAGCAGTTCTTC.

J is TRBJ1-1 and V is TRBV14; TRBD1 might be the D (5 bases). Germline V CDR1 and CDR2: SGHDN, FVKESK. This CDR3 has 14 amino acids. V was shortened by 4 bases and J by 0 bases, with 9 bases between the two germline ends. CDR3 region: CASSPGLMNTEAFF. Written as DNA, the CDR3 is TGTGCCAGCAGCCCGGGACTCATGAACACTGAAGCTTTCTTT.

The chain uses TRBV7-2 and TRBJ2-1; TRBD2 aligns across 12 bases. V gave up 1 base and J gave up 12 bases; unmatched junction bases: 4. CDR3 size: 14 residues. Germline CDR1 and CDR2: SGHTA and FQGNSA. CDR3 sequence: CASSLDLAGGPQFF. In DNA form, the CDR3 reads TGTGCCAGCAGCTTAGATCTAGCGGGGGGGCCGCAGTTCTTC.

The V and J genes are TRBV28 and TRBJ2-5, with D possibly being TRBD1 (6 bases). V was clipped by 1 base and J by 4 bases, with 19 bases between them. This CDR3 region has 17 residues. Germline loops: CDR1 MDHEN, CDR2 SYDVKM. The CDR3 region has the DNA TGTGCCAGCAGTTTATCCCCAGGTGGGATCAGGGGAGAGACCCAGTACTTC. Translating gives CASSLSPGGIRGETQYF.

J is TRBJ1-6 and V is TRBV18, with D possibly being TRBD1 (6 bases). Germline V gives CDR1 KGHSH, CDR2 LQKENI. V was pared by 2 bases and J by 8 bases, with 16 bases between. This CDR3 comprises 16 residues. The CDR3 here is CASSPRRGAGDSPLHF. Here the CDR3 DNA reads TGTGCCAGCTCACCAAGACGGGGGGCAGGTGATTCACCCCTCCACTTT.

This chain connects TRBV14 to TRBJ2-3; TRBD1 is a possible D gene (5 bases). V was clipped by 1 base and J by 2 bases, with 13 bases between them. The CDR3 has 16 residues. Per the germline V gene, CDR1 is SGHDN and CDR2 is FVKESK. In nucleotides, the CDR3 is TGTGCCAGCAGCCAAGTGGGGCGTGGGCCCACAGATACGCAGTATTTT. Its protein is CASSQVGRGPTDTQYF. The full variable domain, rest sourced from reference TRBV14 and TRBJ2-3, is EAGVTQFPSHSVIEKGQTVTLRCDPISGHDNLYWYRRVMGKEIKFLLHFVKESKQDESGMPNNRFLAERTGGTYSTLKVQPAELEDSGVYFCASSQVGRGPTDTQYFGPGTRLTVL.

This chain joins TRBV19 and TRBJ1-1; no clear D gene. Germline values: CDR1 LNHDA, CDR2 SQIVND (reference sequence). V was clipped by 5 bases and J by 0 bases, with 16 bases between them. The CDR3 length is 16 residues. CDR3 nucleotides: TGTGCCAGTAGTCCCGCGCGGAGTCATTTGAACACTGAAGCTTTCTTT. This codes for CASSPARSHLNTEAFF.

V gene TRBV28 combines with J gene TRBJ1-1; D is undetermined. The CDR3 consists of 11 residues. Germline assignment: CDR1 MDHEN and CDR2 SYDVKM. Trimming took off 8 bases at V and 4 bases at J, with 8 bases between the two ends. CDR3 sequence reads: CASCRGTEAFF. In DNA, the CDR3 is TGTGCCAGCTGCCGGGGCACTGAAGCTTTCTTT.

The rearrangement uses TRBV4-1 and TRBJ1-1, with D tentatively TRBD1 (5 bases). The V end was cut by 5 bases, the J end by 3 bases, with 19 bases between. Germline V CDR1 and CDR2: MGHRA, YSYEKL. CDR3 length equals 16 residues. DNA for the CDR3: TGCGCCAGCAGCTCCGCTGGACGGGGGGGGGACACTGAAGCTTTCTTT. As protein: CASSSAGRGGDTEAFF.

The J gene is TRBJ2-1, the V gene TRBV11-2; no clear D. Germline V gene data show CDR1 as SGHAT and CDR2 as FQNNGV. Trimming took off 5 bases at V and 7 bases at J, with 12 bases between the two ends. The CDR3 is 13 amino acids. The CDR3 reads CASSPEVLNEQFF. CDR3 DNA: TGTGCCAGCAGCCCCGAGGTTCTAAATGAGCAGTTCTTC.

The CDR3 region has the DNA TGCGCCAGCAGCCAAGATTCGAGACTCAACACCGGGGAGCTGTTTTTT. Translated, it gives CASSQDSRLNTGELFF. The chain couples TRBV4-3 to TRBJ2-2; D gene ambiguous. The CDR3 contains 16 residues. Per the germline V gene, CDR1 is LGHNA and CDR2 is YSLEER. V dropped 0 bases and J dropped 2 bases, with 10 bases sitting between them.

The chain links TRBV3-1 (or the pseudogene TRBV3-2) to TRBJ1-3; 9 bases line up with TRBD1. The CDR3 sequence is 16 residues long. V was pared by 4 bases and J by 2 bases, with 6 bases of the junction left unmatched. Germline-derived CDR1 and CDR2 are LGHDT and YNNKEL (reference sequence). The CDR3 here is CASSLGQGKTGNTIYF. CDR3 bases: TGTGCCAGCAGCCTAGGACAGGGGAAAACTGGAAACACCATATATTTT.

The rearrangement joins TRBV5-4 to TRBJ1-1; D uncertain. The germline V gene encodes CDR1 SGHNT and CDR2 YYREEE (reference sequence). The CDR3 has 14 residues. V lost 0 bases and J 2 bases, leaving 8 bases between the germline ends. The CDR3 sequence: CASSLVRSNTEAFF. CDR3 bases: TGTGCCAGCAGCTTGGTTCGGTCTAACACTGAAGCTTTCTTT.

The rearrangement joins TRBV30 to TRBJ2-7, with D possibly being TRBD2 (7 bases). From germline, CDR1 is GTSNPN and CDR2 SVGIG (reference sequence). V gave up 0 bases and J gave up 2 bases, with 11 bases separating them. This CDR3 comprises 14 residues. CDR3 sequence reads: CAWSVGGAAYEQYF. In nucleotides, the CDR3 is TGTGCCTGGAGTGTTGGGGGGGCGGCCTACGAGCAGTACTTC.

The rearrangement links TRBV5-1 to TRBJ1-5, with TRBD1 matching 8 bases. The germline CDR1 and CDR2 sequences are SGHRS and YFSETQ. The CDR3 is made up of 15 amino acids. V shed 1 base, J shed 2 bases, and the junction held 2 bases outside the gene matches. The CDR3 DNA reads TGCGCCAGCAGCTTGTCAGGGGGCGGCAATCAGCCCCAGCATTTT. The encoded protein is CASSLSGGGNQPQHF. The entire variable domain, with the rest obtained from reference TRBV5-1 and TRBJ1-5, is as follows: KAGVTQTPRYLIKTRGQQVTLSCSPISGHRSVSWYQQTPGQGLQFLFEYFSETQRNKGNFPGRFSGRQFSNSRSEMNVSTLELGDSALYLCASSLSGGGNQPQHFGDGTRLSIL.

In its sample, this clone was seen a few times. The chain combines TRBV12-3 or TRBV12-4 with TRBJ2-3; D perhaps matches TRBD1 (6 bases). Trimming removed 4 bases from V and 10 bases from J, with 15 bases in between. The CDR3 totals 13 residues. The CDR3 region has the DNA TGTGCCAGCAGTTCCACACAGGGTTTGGCGCAGTATTTT. Translated, it gives CASSSTQGLAQYF.

The chain links TRBV6-5 to TRBJ1-6; D unresolved. With 6 bases removed from V and 14 bases from J, the gap between germline ends came to 14 bases. This CDR3 is 12 amino acids long. The germline V gene has CDR1 MNHEY and CDR2 SVGAGI. The chain's CDR3 is CASRGTSQTLHF. The CDR3 DNA reads TGTGCCAGCAGGGGCACAAGCCAGACCCTCCACTTT.

The rearrangement joins TRBV2 to TRBJ2-3; 10 bases are a match to TRBD2. CDR1 and CDR2 from the germline V gene are SNHLY and FYNNEI. The V segment lost 4 bases and the J segment 6 bases; nucleotides outside the gene matches: 10. The CDR3 is 16 amino acids. The DNA of the CDR3 is TGTGCCAGCAGTGTTCCCAAGCGGGGGGGCCTGGATACGCAGTATTTT. Its translation is CASSVPKRGGLDTQYF.

J is TRBJ1-4 and V is TRBV18; 9 bases line up with TRBD1. The V gene's germline CDR1 is KGHSH and CDR2 LQKENI. The CDR3 is 16 residues long. V was clipped by 5 bases and J by 6 bases; unmatched bases: 10. CDR3 sequence: CASSTGTGLADEKLFF. The DNA for the CDR3 is TGTGCCAGCTCAACCGGGACAGGGTTGGCAGATGAAAAACTGTTTTTT. The full variable domain, in which reference TRBV18 and TRBJ1-4 provide the parts outside the CDR3, is NAGVMQNPRHLVRRRGQEARLRCSPMKGHSHVYWYRQLPEEGLKFMVYLQKENIIDESGMPKERFSAEFPKEGPSILRIQQVVRGDSAAYFCASSTGTGLADEKLFFGSGTQLSVL.

The CDR3 bases are TGTGCCAGCAGCCAAGGAGTGGCTGAAGCTTTCTTT. Translation: CASSQGVAEAFF. V is TRBV3-1 (or the pseudogene TRBV3-2) and J is TRBJ1-1, with D hard to call. Deletions cut 1 base from V and 6 bases from J, with 6 bases between. The germline CDR1 and CDR2 sequences are LGHDT and YNNKEL (reference sequence). This CDR3 spans 12 amino acids.

The rearrangement joins TRBV29-1 to TRBJ1-2, with 7 bases that match TRBD1. This CDR3 region has 17 residues. The V gene's germline CDR1 is SQVTM and CDR2 ANQGSEA. The V gene end was trimmed by 5 bases and the J gene end by 2 bases; junction bases not matched to a gene: 17. CDR3 protein: CSVRQGWAHTKNYGYTF. The CDR3 region has the DNA TGCAGCGTTCGACAGGGCTGGGCCCACACTAAAAACTATGGCTACACCTTC.

This chain uses TRBV30 with TRBJ1-6; TRBD1 agrees at 8 bases. This CDR3 region has 14 residues. The V and J ends lost 2 bases and 10 bases, in that order; junction bases with no gene match: 7. CDR1 is GTSNPN and CDR2 is SVGIG in the germline V gene (reference sequence). The CDR3 nucleotides read TGTGCCTGGAGTCCTGGACAGGGAACCTCACCCCTCCACTTT. It translates to CAWSPGQGTSPLHF.

In DNA form, the CDR3 reads TGTGCCAGCAGCTCAACAGGGTATCGGTACTCTGGAAACACCATATATTTT. This encodes CASSSTGYRYSGNTIYF. V and J are TRBV5-6 and TRBJ1-3; D might be TRBD1 (6 bases). The CDR3 length is 17 residues. Between the trimmed V and J ends, which lost 3 bases and 0 bases, there was a span of 16 bases. Germline loops: CDR1 SGHDT, CDR2 YYEEEE.

The J gene is TRBJ2-6, the V gene TRBV6-4, with 9 bases that match TRBD1. CDR3 length: 18 amino acids. The V gene's germline CDR1 is MRHNA and CDR2 SNTAGT. V trimming: 0 bases; J trimming: 3 bases; junction bases outside the gene matches: 6. CDR3 loop: CASSDSPQGANGANVLTF. Here the CDR3 DNA reads TGTGCCAGCAGTGACTCCCCACAGGGGGCGAATGGGGCCAACGTCCTGACTTTC.